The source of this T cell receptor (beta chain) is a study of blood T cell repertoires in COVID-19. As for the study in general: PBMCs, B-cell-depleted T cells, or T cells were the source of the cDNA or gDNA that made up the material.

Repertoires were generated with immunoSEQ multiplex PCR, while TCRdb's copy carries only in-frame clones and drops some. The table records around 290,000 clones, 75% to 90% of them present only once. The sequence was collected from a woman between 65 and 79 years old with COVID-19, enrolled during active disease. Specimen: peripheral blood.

CDR3 in amino acids: CASSLTPGGGRTDTQYF. The CDR3, as DNA: TGCGCCAGCTCCCTTACCCCCGGCGGCGGCCGCACAGATACGCAGTATTTT. J is TRBJ2-3 and V is TRBV5-1; D gene ambiguous. The germline V gene encodes CDR1 SGHRS and CDR2 YFSETQ. The CDR3 is 17 residues long. The V end was cut by 7 bases, the J end by 1 base, with 22 bases between.